What follows are 27 T cell receptor beta chains derived from one specimen sequenced in a study of T cells after yellow fever vaccination (dated by TCRdb to the late 2010s). The library was built by means of 5' RACE. Sequenced on an Illumina HiSeq 2500. TCRdb's own reprocessing of the public reads used fastp at Q25 and MiXCR and kept productive beta chains. Rows with a matching CDR3 protein are joined into one entry that keeps the most common DNA and genes. This sample is represented by roughly 180,000 distinct CDR3 sequences; roughly 6.2% of them were singletons. The ten biggest clones cover less than 3% of the sample. Explained via the paper, the treatment or condition label denotes: live attenuated yellow fever vaccine strain. The material was CD4+ T cells sorted from PBMCs, obtained on the day of the first yellow fever vaccination. The receptor source for this set is a man aged 18 to 29 who received the YFV17D yellow fever vaccine.

This clonotype was found a few times. This rearrangement joins TRBV5-1 to TRBJ2-1, with D maybe TRBD1 (7 bases). V lost 4 bases and J lost 6, with 20 bases in between. This CDR3 is 16 amino acids long. Germline V gene sequence: CDR1 SGHRS, CDR2 YFSETQ. The CDR3 DNA reads as TGCGCCAGCAGCCCGACCACAGGGGCGGGAAGCAATGAGCAGTTCTTC. Amino acid sequence: CASSPTTGAGSNEQFF.

J is TRBJ1-2 and V is TRBV5-5; 9 nucleotides align to TRBD1. The CDR3 covers 15 residues. Germline V gene sequence: CDR1 SGHKS, CDR2 YYEKEE (reference sequence). Unmatched junction bases numbered 6, after V lost 6 bases and J lost 0 bases. CDR3 protein: CASTQQGAANYGYTF. The CDR3 nucleotides read TGTGCCAGCACCCAACAGGGGGCAGCTAACTATGGCTACACCTTC.

This clonotype showed up many times. The CDR3 nucleotides read TGTGCCAGCAGCTTGCGAAGCGGGGGGGGCCCAGATACGCAGTATTTT. Protein product: CASSLRSGGGPDTQYF. The genes are TRBV5-4 and TRBJ2-3; TRBD2 matches 10 bases. The CDR3 contains 16 residues. Germline CDR1 is SGHNT and CDR2 is YYREEE (reference sequence). The J segment lost 4 bases and the V segment lost 1 base, leaving 6 bases of the junction unmatched.

Notes on this clonotype: Since a much larger clone is just one base distant, this may be a read error. The chain is built from TRBV6-1 and TRBJ2-3; 10 nucleotides match TRBD2. Losses at the gene ends were 7 bases for V and 4 bases for J; bases not matched to a gene: 2. Germline CDR1 reads MNHNS; CDR2 reads SASEGT. This CDR3 is built from 13 residues. Here the CDR3 reads CASITSGADTQYF. The CDR3 nucleotides read TGTGCCAGCATCACTAGCGGGGCAGATACGCAGTATTTT.

This clonotype was seen once. At one end, the junction sequence differs from germline, possibly due to a read error. The chain recombines TRBV7-2 with TRBJ2-1; 9 bases line up with TRBD1. The CDR3 runs 14 residues. CDR1 is SGHTA, CDR2 FQGNSA, per germline. DNA for the CDR3: TGTGCCAGCAGCTTCCAGGGACAGGGCGGTGAGAAGTTCTTC. Translating gives CASSFQGQGGEKFF.

This clonotype was picked up many times. The CDR3 coding sequence is TGTGCCAGCAGCCGGGACAGGAGACTGAACACTGAAGCTTTCTTT. Translating gives CASSRDRRLNTEAFF. The V gene is TRBV3-1, the J gene TRBJ1-1; 8 bases fit TRBD1. The length of the CDR3 is 15 residues. Germline V CDR1 and CDR2: LGHDT, YNNKEL (reference sequence). Trimming removed 4 bases from V and 0 bases from J; junction bases left unmatched: 4.

This clonotype was picked up a small number of times. V and J are TRBV11-1 and TRBJ2-1; 12 bases align to TRBD2. V was clipped by 3 bases and J by 10 bases; unmatched bases: 10. CDR3 size: 16 residues. The germline CDR1 and CDR2 sequences are SGHAT and FQDESV (reference sequence). The CDR3 sequence: CASSFQTSGGYWEQFF. In nucleotides, the CDR3 is TGTGCCAGCAGCTTCCAGACTAGCGGGGGTTATTGGGAGCAGTTCTTC.

The rearrangement joins TRBV28 to TRBJ2-5; D is perhaps TRBD1 or TRBD2 (6 bases each). Germline CDR1 MDHEN, CDR2 SYDVKM. The V and J ends lost 2 bases and 9 bases respectively, with 16 bases between them. The CDR3 runs 14 residues. CDR3 sequence (DNA): TGTGCCAGCAGTTTACTGGGGGGCTCCCGATCCCAGTACTTC. Protein sequence: CASSLLGGSRSQYF.

Many counts were recorded for this clonotype. The chain recombines TRBV5-1 with TRBJ2-6; D is undetermined. Trimming shortened V by 0 bases and J by 0 bases, and 7 bases separated the two germline ends. Germline V CDR1 and CDR2: SGHRS, YFSETQ. The CDR3 length is 16 residues. In DNA, the CDR3 is TGCGCCAGCAGCTTGGGACCCCTCTCTGGGGCCAACGTCCTGACTTTC. This translates into CASSLGPLSGANVLTF.

This clonotype turned up a few times. In DNA form, the CDR3 reads TGTGCCATCACCCTGACAGCCCCCCGACGCGAGACCCAGTACTTC. This gives the protein CAITLTAPRRETQYF. The chain combines TRBV10-3 with TRBJ2-5, with a weak D call TRBD1 (5 bases). The CDR3 sequence is 15 residues long. Trimming took 7 bases from V and 5 from J, leaving 20 bases between them. From germline, CDR1 is ENHRY and CDR2 SYGVKD.

Ten or more counts support this clonotype. The chain employs TRBV5-1 and TRBJ2-5; TRBD1 aligns across 10 bases. Germline-derived CDR1 and CDR2 are SGHRS and YFSETQ. V shed 6 bases and J 4 bases; nucleotides not matched to a gene: 9. The CDR3 length is 15 residues. CDR3 sequence: CASKIDRGRRETQYF. In DNA form, the CDR3 reads TGCGCCAGCAAGATTGACAGGGGGCGTCGAGAGACCCAGTACTTC.

Only a few counts were recorded for this clonotype. The chain is built from TRBV20-1 and TRBJ2-1; 9 positions agree with TRBD2. The CDR3 covers 16 residues. Unmatched junction bases numbered 5, after V lost 1 base and J lost 1 base. CDR1 and CDR2 from the germline V gene are DFQATT and SNEGSKA (reference sequence). CDR3 amino acids: CSARGASGESYNEQFF. The CDR3 DNA reads TGCAGTGCTAGAGGGGCTAGCGGGGAGTCCTACAATGAGCAGTTCTTC.

This clonotype was found a few times. The chain carries TRBV5-1 and TRBJ2-6; D not resolved. V was trimmed by 0 bases and J by 0 bases, leaving 4 bases between them. The germline V gene encodes CDR1 SGHRS and CDR2 YFSETQ. CDR3 length equals 15 residues. CDR3 in DNA: TGCGCCAGCAGCTTGGGTGTCTCTGGGGCCAACGTCCTGACTTTC. Translation: CASSLGVSGANVLTF.

The table lists this clonotype with a few counts. V and J are TRBV20-1 and TRBJ2-1, with D possibly matching TRBD2 (6 bases). V dropped 3 bases and J dropped 8 bases, with 23 bases sitting between them. The CDR3 runs 16 residues. Germline loops: CDR1 DFQATT, CDR2 SNEGSKA (reference sequence). CDR3 residues: CSASGPIAGPRDEQFF. The CDR3 coding sequence is TGCAGTGCTAGTGGTCCTATCGCGGGGCCGAGAGATGAGCAGTTCTTC.

In this sample, this clonotype turned up many times. V usage is TRBV7-2 and J usage is TRBJ2-1; D might be TRBD2 (5 bases). Germline V gene data show CDR1 as SGHTA and CDR2 as FQGNSA. This CDR3 has 15 amino acids. V lost 4 bases and J 6 bases, leaving 16 bases between the germline ends. Written as DNA, the CDR3 is TGTGCCAGCAGCTCTTACGGTGGACGGGGCAATGAGCAGTTCTTC. As protein: CASSSYGGRGNEQFF.

The table lists this clonotype with many counts. This sequence joins TRBV6-2 or TRBV6-3 and TRBJ2-2; no clear D gene. The CDR3 totals 12 residues. V dropped 6 bases and J dropped 6 bases, with 8 bases sitting between them. Per the germline V gene, CDR1 is MNHEY and CDR2 is SVGEGT. The CDR3 here is CASSPDAGELFF. The CDR3 DNA reads TGTGCCAGCAGCCCCGACGCCGGGGAGCTGTTTTTT.

This clonotype was seen more than once but under ten times. The CDR3 here is CASSQDEGLAISGDTQYF. The CDR3 nucleotides read TGTGCCAGCAGCCAAGACGAGGGACTAGCAATATCGGGAGATACGCAGTATTTT. The chain links TRBV4-2 to TRBJ2-3; 9 bases line up with TRBD2. Germline loops: CDR1 LGHNA, CDR2 YNFKEQ. Trimming removed 0 bases from V and 5 bases from J; junction bases left unmatched: 12. The CDR3 length is 18 residues.

The V gene is TRBV3-1, the J gene TRBJ1-1; weak D call: TRBD1 (5 bases). Germline CDR1 is LGHDT and CDR2 is YNNKEL (reference sequence). The CDR3 loop spans 15 amino acids. The ends were cut back, 0 bases at V and 8 bases at J, with 16 bases in the middle. CDR3 bases: TGTGCCAGCAGCCAAGATCATACGGGGGTTGGGGAAGCTTTCTTT. Translated, it gives CASSQDHTGVGEAFF.

This clonotype was observed a few times. CDR3 nucleotides: TGTGCCAGCAGCTTCACTACCGGGACTAGCGGGGGGGCCCTCACCGGGGAGCTGTTTTTT. Residues: CASSFTTGTSGGALTGELFF. The chain carries TRBV7-3 and TRBJ2-2, with 16 bases aligning to TRBD2. Losses at the gene ends were 3 bases for V and 4 bases for J; bases not matched to a gene: 11. The CDR3 runs 20 residues. CDR1 and CDR2 (germline): SGHTA, FQGTGA.

The V and J genes are TRBV12-3 or TRBV12-4 and TRBJ1-3; TRBD1 agrees at 7 bases. The CDR3 length is 15 residues. V lost 5 bases and J lost 1; bases outside the gene matches: 5. The CDR3 nucleotides are TGTGCCAGCAGTCTACCACAGGGGTCTGGAAACACCATATATTTT. This gives the protein CASSLPQGSGNTIYF.

This clonotype was counted many times. The chain carries TRBV11-2 and TRBJ2-1, with 7 bases lining up with TRBD2. The germline V gene encodes CDR1 SGHAT and CDR2 FQNNGV. Germline trimming cut 2 bases from V and 5 bases from J; bases unmatched to any gene: 6. This CDR3 comprises 15 residues. The CDR3 region has the DNA TGTGCCAGCAGCTTATTGTGGGGGGGAAACAATGAGCAGTTCTTC. The encoded protein is CASSLLWGGNNEQFF.

This clonotype was recorded at least ten times. This chain links TRBV5-1 with TRBJ2-3; tentative D call: TRBD2 (5 bases). V lost 0 bases and J 7 bases, leaving 18 bases between the germline ends. Germline-derived CDR1 and CDR2 are SGHRS and YFSETQ. The CDR3 covers 16 residues. CDR3 bases: TGCGCCAGCAGCTTGGGGAGCCGGGGTCCCGGGCATACGCAGTATTTT. It codes for CASSLGSRGPGHTQYF.

This clonotype was detected a few times. The V and J genes are TRBV20-1 and TRBJ1-2, with D uncertain. Trimming took 4 bases from V and 7 from J, leaving 16 bases between them. There are 13 residues in the CDR3. Germline values: CDR1 DFQATT, CDR2 SNEGSKA (reference sequence). The CDR3 is CSAMYGNPPGYTF. For the CDR3, the DNA is TGCAGTGCTATGTACGGAAACCCGCCTGGCTACACCTTC.

The rearrangement uses TRBV19 and TRBJ2-2; the match to TRBD1 covers 9 bases. The CDR3 length is 15 residues. The ends lost 3 bases at V and 6 bases at J; junction bases unmatched: 5. CDR1 LNHDA and CDR2 SQIVND come from the germline V gene (reference sequence). CDR3 residues: CASSIRGQGSGELFF. CDR3 sequence (DNA): TGTGCCAGTAGTATCCGCGGACAGGGGTCCGGGGAGCTGTTTTTT.

There are many counts of this clonotype. The rearrangement links TRBV6-1 to TRBJ2-3; D not resolved. V lost 5 bases and J lost 2, with 11 bases in between. The CDR3 runs 14 residues. Germline V lookup: CDR1 MNHNS, CDR2 SASEGT. The CDR3 region has the DNA TGTGCCAGCAGTCCGGGCTTCAACACAGATACGCAGTATTTT. Translating gives CASSPGFNTDTQYF.

This clonotype appeared many times. V is TRBV18 and J is TRBJ1-1; the D gene is possibly TRBD1 (5 bases). Germline V gene lookup returns CDR1 KGHSH and CDR2 LQKENI. This CDR3 contains 14 residues. The V gene lost 0 bases and the J gene lost 5 bases, with 10 bases spanning the gap. Here the CDR3 DNA reads TGTGCCAGCTCACCACCGCCGGGGGGGACTGAAGCTTTCTTT. Translated, it gives CASSPPPGGTEAFF.

V and J are TRBV9 and TRBJ2-3; the D is unclear. Germline CDR1 and CDR2: SGDLS and YYNGEE. The CDR3 is 12 amino acids. The CDR3 is CASRQVRDTQYF. The CDR3 DNA reads as TGTGCAAGCCGCCAAGTTAGAGATACGCAGTATTTT.